This entry lists 20 T cell receptor beta chains sequenced from one sample in a study of tumor-infiltrating lymphocytes in primary liver carcinoma. Total RNA and DNA came together from approximately 20-30 mg of bulk tissue without cell sorting. A constant-region primer served to make TCR beta cDNA from roughly 540 ng total RNA. TCR beta libraries came from three nested multiplex PCR rounds using slightly modified ARM-PCR. Amplification in the first two PCR rounds was performed using TRBV1-TRBV30 forward primers and a C-beta reverse primer for 10 cycles each. TCRdb redid the calling of the multiplex PCR reads with MiXCR, one entry per CDR3 protein. The sample comprises approximately 110,000 distinct CDR3 sequences, roughly three fifths of which are singletons, and about 8% rests with the top ten. Specimen: liver tumor tissue from sampling region 3. Subset denoted: tumor region T3, left-lateral pole. The receptors shown here come from a woman in her fifties or sixties with primary liver carcinoma and hepatitis B virus infection.

Details on this clonotype: Given a much more abundant clone one base away, this may be a read error. The rearrangement uses TRBV5-1 and TRBJ2-1, with D hard to call. This CDR3 is 13 amino acids long. Trimming removed 6 bases at V and 4 bases at J, with 11 bases between. Per germline, CDR1 SGHRS and CDR2 YFSETQ. This CDR3 is CASTSTGYNEQFF. CDR3 coding DNA: TGCGCCAGCACCTCGACTGGATACAATGAGCAGTTCTTC.

This clonotype was picked up one time. It is likely a read error, because the conserved phenylalanine at the end of the CDR3 is missing. The rearrangement joins TRBV5-1 to TRBJ2-1, with TRBD2 as a possible D gene (5 bases). CDR1 is SGHRS, CDR2 YFSETQ, per germline. Trimming shortened V by 3 bases and J by 10 bases, and 17 bases separated the two germline ends. The CDR3 runs to 14 residues. Written as DNA, the CDR3 is TGCGCCAGCAGCTCGATCGCGGTGGGAGTCGAGCAGTTCTTA. It yields the protein CASSSIAVGVEQFL.

The chain couples TRBV11-2 to TRBJ2-2; D is uncertain. Deletions cut 10 bases from V and 0 bases from J, with 15 bases between. From germline, CDR1 is SGHAT and CDR2 FQNNGV. The CDR3 is 15 amino acids. CDR3: CAICLFGPNTGELFF. The CDR3 region has the DNA TGTGCCATCTGCTTGTTCGGGCCGAACACCGGGGAGCTGTTTTTT.

This clonotype occurred many times. The chain is built from TRBV4-1 and TRBJ2-1; unclear D gene. There are 17 residues in the CDR3. Trimming removed 0 bases at V and 0 bases at J, with 12 bases between. Germline loops: CDR1 MGHRA, CDR2 YSYEKL. The CDR3 loop reads CASSQDLGGSSYNEQFF. CDR3 in DNA: TGCGCCAGCAGCCAAGATTTAGGCGGAAGCTCCTACAATGAGCAGTTCTTC.

This clonotype has ten or more counts. The chain employs TRBV29-1 and TRBJ1-1; D is possibly TRBD1 (6 bases). V gave up 2 bases and J gave up 4 bases, with 17 bases separating them. Germline CDR1 SQVTM, CDR2 ANQGSEA. The CDR3 contains 15 residues. The CDR3 DNA sequence: TGCAGCGTTGAAAGAGGGAGGGCCAGGGGCACTGAAGCTTTCTTT. Translating gives CSVERGRARGTEAFF.

In the case of this clonotype: One end of the junction does not line up with germline, which may come from a read error. The rearrangement joins TRBV11-3 to TRBJ2-1; 9 bases are a match to TRBD2. In germline, CDR1 is SGHNT, CDR2 YENEEA. This CDR3 spans 18 amino acids. The CDR3 sequence: CANSLGQGGRAGYNEQFF. CDR3 nucleotide sequence: TGTGCCAACAGCTTAGGTCAAGGCGGGAGGGCTGGTTACAATGAGCAGTTCTTC.

To note about this clonotype: Mismatch with germline at one junction end may stem from a read error. This sequence joins TRBV20-1 and TRBJ2-5; 16 bases map to TRBD2. Per germline, CDR1 DFQATT and CDR2 SNEGSKA (reference sequence). The CDR3 spans 16 residues. The CDR3 is CSAREGLAGGAETQYF. CDR3 sequence (DNA): TGTAGTGCTAGAGAGGGACTAGCGGGAGGGGCGGAGACCCAGTACTTC.

V is TRBV28 and J is TRBJ1-1, with D tentatively TRBD1 (5 bases). Per the germline V gene, CDR1 is MDHEN and CDR2 is SYDVKM. Between the trimmed V and J ends, which lost 8 bases and 4 bases, there was a span of 20 bases. The CDR3 has 15 amino acids. The CDR3 DNA sequence: TGTGCCAGCGGCACGTCGCTCGGCCAGGGCACTGAAGCTTTCTTT. This translates into CASGTSLGQGTEAFF.

In its sample, this clonotype was seen once. This may stem from a read error, because a much larger clone lies one nucleotide away. The chain recombines TRBV7-9 with TRBJ2-7, with 9 positions matching TRBD2. The CDR3 loop spans 17 amino acids. Germline V gene lookup returns CDR1 SEHNR and CDR2 FQNEAQ (reference sequence). After removal of 5 bases from V and 3 bases from J, the junction contained 14 bases not matched to a gene. CDR3 region: CASSLAGGIASHYEQYF. The DNA for the CDR3 is TGTGCCAGCAGCCTCGCGGGGGGGATAGCGTCCCACTACGAGCAGTACTTC.

To note about this clonotype: The CDR3 ends on some other residue instead of the conserved phenylalanine or tryptophan, so this is likely a read error. CDR3 sequence reads: CASGLTGSTEAFL. The CDR3 nucleotides read TGCGCCAGCGGCTTGACAGGGTCCACTGAAGCTTTCCTT. This chain connects TRBV5-1 to TRBJ1-1; 7 positions match TRBD1. CDR3 length: 13 amino acids. Per the germline V gene, CDR1 is SGHRS and CDR2 is YFSETQ.

Comment on this clonotype: An end of the junction does not agree with germline; a read error may underlie this. The J gene is TRBJ2-5, the V gene TRBV29-1; TRBD1 agrees at 7 bases. The CDR3 length is 15 residues. Germline assignment: CDR1 SQVTM and CDR2 ANQGSEA. This chain's CDR3 is CSVEPMTGSKETRYF. The CDR3 DNA reads TGCAGTGTTGAACCTATGACAGGGTCTAAGGAGACCCGGTACTTC.

This clonotype was observed at least ten times. The chain uses TRBV18 and TRBJ2-6; TRBD1 might be the D (5 bases). The CDR3 is 14 residues long. V was trimmed by 6 bases and J by 1 base, leaving 7 bases between them. Germline assignment: CDR1 KGHSH and CDR2 LQKENI. The CDR3 protein is CASSPGSGANVLTF. CDR3 coding DNA: TGTGCCAGCTCCCCAGGGTCTGGGGCCAACGTCCTGACTTTC.

The chain carries TRBV29-1 and TRBJ2-7; no clear D. V was clipped by 2 bases and J by 6 bases, with 20 bases between them. In germline, CDR1 is SQVTM, CDR2 ANQGSEA. The length of the CDR3 is 15 residues. CDR3 coding DNA: TGCAGCGTTGAAAATCAATGGGGAAAGCGAGGCGAGCAGTACTTC. This encodes CSVENQWGKRGEQYF.

Notes on this clonotype: At one of its ends the junction is not consistent with the germline gene, which may arise from a read error. The chain is built from TRBV11-2 and TRBJ2-6; D is uncertain. Germline values: CDR1 SGHAT, CDR2 FQNNGV. The CDR3 length is 14 residues. CDR3 sequence (DNA): TGTGCCAGCAGCCTAGAGCCAGAGGCCAACGTCCTGACTTTC. Its translation is CASSLEPEANVLTF.

On this clonotype itself: One base away lies a much larger clone, so this may be a sequencing read error. This chain links TRBV5-5 with TRBJ1-5, with D uncertain. The CDR3 totals 15 residues. The germline gives CDR1 SGHKS, CDR2 YYEKEE (reference sequence). The DNA for the CDR3 is TGTGCCAGCAGCTTGAGGCAGGATAGCAAACAGCCCCAGCATTTT. This sequence encodes CASSLRQDSKQPQHF.

Points on this clonotype: This is likely a read error, given that the CDR3 carries no conserved phenylalanine or tryptophan at its end. The limits of the CDR3 on the DNA are not certain, so only TCRdb's listed CDR3 is given. This chain's CDR3 is CASSEGPRVNYEQCL. V and J are TRBV6-1 and TRBJ2-7; the table's TRBD1 call for D was not verified on the DNA. The CDR3 extends over 15 residues, inclusive of both ends. The germline gives CDR1 MNHNS, CDR2 SASEGT.

The chain couples TRBV11-1 to TRBJ2-2, with D hard to call. Germline-derived CDR1 and CDR2 are SGHAT and FQDESV (reference sequence). The CDR3 runs 17 residues. The CDR3 spells CPNSARPFLVNTGELFF. For the CDR3, the DNA is TGTCCCAACAGTGCCCGGCCATTCCTAGTTAACACCGGGGAGCTGTTTTTT.

The rearrangement links TRBV13 to TRBJ2-2, with no clear D. The CDR3 is made up of 12 amino acids. Per the germline V gene, CDR1 is PRHDT and CDR2 is FYEKMQ (reference sequence). Trimming shortened V by 10 bases and J by 6 bases, and 12 bases separated the two germline ends. The CDR3 loop reads CANCRPAGELFF. As DNA, the CDR3 is TGTGCCAACTGCCGCCCAGCCGGGGAGCTGTTTTTT.

Worth noting for this clonotype: Sequence at one end of the junction differs from germline and may be a read error. V is TRBV11-1 and J is TRBJ2-4; the D gene is possibly TRBD2 (6 bases). CDR1 and CDR2 from the germline V gene are SGHAT and FQDESV (reference sequence). The CDR3 has 17 amino acids. The CDR3 DNA is TGTGTCAGCAGCTCGAGAAGGAGTAGCGGTAACAAAAGCATTCAGTACTTC. It codes for CVSSSRRSSGNKSIQYF.

This chain joins TRBV6-1 and TRBJ2-5; perhaps D is TRBD1 or TRBD2 (5 bases each). Germline CDR1 is MNHNS and CDR2 is SASEGT. V was shortened by 7 bases and J by 2 bases, with 17 bases between the two germline ends. The CDR3 contains 15 residues. The CDR3 region is CASKYWTDSQETQYF. DNA for the CDR3: TGTGCCAGCAAGTACTGGACTGACAGTCAAGAGACCCAGTACTTC.